Below are 18 T cell receptor beta chains sequenced from a single sample in a study of T cell repertoires in cytomegalovirus infection. Using its own MiXCR run on the reads, TCRdb lists one record per CDR3 protein. Among some 920,000 distinct CDR3 sequences listed, roughly 30% were seen once. These receptors are not linked to any known antigen. The starting material was cultured CD8+ T cells from PBMCs, obtained from culture after CMV antigen stimulation. All receptors come from a human donor in good health (CMV status not recorded). Some clones in this sample may be carry-over from other donors' samples.

This CDR3 reads CASSWVGLAGQTQYF. The CDR3 DNA reads as TGTGCCAGCAGTTGGGTGGGACTAGCGGGACAGACCCAGTACTTC. The gene calls are TRBV6-2 or TRBV6-3 and TRBJ2-5; 13 positions agree with TRBD2. J gave up 6 bases and V 4 bases, and 5 bases lay outside the gene matches. CDR1 and CDR2 from the germline V gene are MNHEY and SVGEGT. The CDR3 consists of 15 residues.

The chain joins TRBV11-2 to TRBJ2-3; D unclear. Trimming removed 1 base from V and 6 bases from J, with 11 bases in between. This CDR3 has 14 amino acids. CDR1 is SGHAT and CDR2 is FQNNGV in the germline V gene. CDR3 amino acids: CASSLVGVLDTQYF. The CDR3, as DNA: TGTGCCAGCAGCTTAGTTGGGGTTCTGGATACGCAGTATTTT.

This clonotype has only one observation. One junction end does not reproduce the germline sequence, and a read error may be involved. The chain combines TRBV7-2 with TRBJ1-3, with no clear D. The CDR3 covers 14 residues. Germline CDR1 and CDR2: SGHTA and FQGNSA. CDR3 DNA sequence: TGTGTCAGCAGCTTAGATGGTGGTGGAAACACCATATATTTT. Its protein is CVSSLDGGGNTIYF.

The chain combines TRBV6-5 with TRBJ2-3; D may match TRBD1 or TRBD2 (5 bases each). V shed 2 bases and J shed 3 bases, with 12 bases lying between them. This CDR3 has 15 residues. CDR1 is MNHEY and CDR2 is SVGAGI in the germline V gene. This CDR3 reads CASSYRDQSTDTQYF. DNA for the CDR3: TGTGCCAGCAGTTACCGGGACCAATCGACAGATACGCAGTATTTT.

The V gene is TRBV9, the J gene TRBJ1-2, with TRBD1 matching 8 bases. Germline trimming cut 3 bases from V and 0 bases from J; bases unmatched to any gene: 10. CDR1 and CDR2 (germline): SGDLS, YYNGEE. The CDR3 covers 17 residues. The CDR3 is CASSAKDRVTPNYGYTF. DNA of the CDR3: TGTGCCAGCAGCGCCAAGGACAGGGTCACTCCTAACTATGGCTACACCTTC.

CDR3 sequence reads: CASSAQRGFYNEQFF. The CDR3 region has the DNA TGTGCCAGCAGTGCCCAGCGGGGGTTTTACAATGAGCAGTTCTTC. The rearrangement links TRBV2 to TRBJ2-1, with TRBD2 identical over 8 bases. CDR3 length: 15 residues. V was pared by 4 bases and J by 4 bases, with 6 bases of the junction left unmatched. Germline-derived CDR1 and CDR2 are SNHLY and FYNNEI. Using reference TRBV2 and TRBJ2-1 for the parts outside the CDR3, the full variable domain is EPEVTQTPSHQVTQMGQEVILRCVPISNHLYFYWYRQILGQKVEFLVSFYNNEISEKSEIFDDQFSVERPDGSNFTLKIRSTKLEDSAMYFCASSAQRGFYNEQFFGPGTRLTVL.

The chain has TRBV5-1 and TRBJ2-7; TRBD2 aligns across 14 bases. CDR1 is SGHRS and CDR2 is YFSETQ in the germline V gene. Unmatched junction bases numbered 7, after V lost 4 bases and J lost 4 bases. This CDR3 spans 16 amino acids. In DNA, the CDR3 is TGCGCCAGCAGCAGGGGGGGACTAGCGGGGGTGTACGAGCAGTACGTC. It translates to CASSRGGLAGVYEQYV.

The chain combines TRBV5-6 with TRBJ2-5; TRBD1 aligns across 7 bases. Germline-derived CDR1 and CDR2 are SGHDT and YYEEEE. The CDR3 consists of 14 residues. V was clipped by 3 bases and J by 0 bases; unmatched bases: 2. The CDR3 nucleotides read TGTGCCAGCAGCTGGACAGGCAACCAAGAGACCCAGTACTTC. Encoded protein: CASSWTGNQETQYF.

The table lists this clonotype with many counts. V usage is TRBV7-9 and J usage is TRBJ2-1; D is ambiguous. This CDR3 comprises 13 residues. V was trimmed by 4 bases and J by 12 bases, leaving 16 bases between them. CDR1 and CDR2 from the germline V gene are SEHNR and FQNEAQ (reference sequence). The CDR3, as DNA: TGTGCCAGCAGCTCCGGGTTGAACGTGGGGCAGTTCTTC. It yields the protein CASSSGLNVGQFF.

Of note for this clonotype: Sequence at one end of the junction differs from germline and may be a read error. The rearrangement uses TRBV5-1 and TRBJ1-2; perhaps TRBD1 as D (5 bases). Germline V gene sequence: CDR1 SGHRS, CDR2 YFSETQ. The CDR3 extends over 14 amino acids. The CDR3: CASREEDTNYDYTF. The CDR3 DNA reads as TGCGCCAGCCGAGAGGAGGACACCAACTATGACTACACCTTC.

The CDR3 loop is CASSSIRVAYNEQFF. In DNA form, the CDR3 reads TGTGCCAGCAGTTCCATCAGGGTTGCCTACAATGAGCAGTTCTTC. This chain joins TRBV6-8 and TRBJ2-1; perhaps TRBD1 as D (5 bases). Germline CDR1 is MNHGY and CDR2 is SAAAGT. The CDR3 sequence is 15 residues long. The germline V and J ends were trimmed by 4 bases and 2 bases, with 12 bases remaining between them.

A remark on this clonotype: This sequence may be a read error, since a much larger clone differs from it by one base. The V call is TRBV7-9, the J call TRBJ1-2, with D tentatively TRBD1 (5 bases). CDR1 and CDR2 from the germline V gene are SEHNR and FQNEAQ (reference sequence). The CDR3 runs 15 residues. CDR3 in amino acids: CANSPPGRANYGYTF. Written as DNA, the CDR3 is TGTGCCAACAGCCCCCCGGGGCGCGCTAACTATGGCTACACCTTC. Together with reference TRBV7-9 and TRBJ1-2, the CDR3 gives the full variable domain: DTGVSQNPRHKITKRGQNVTFRCDPISEHNRLYWYRQTLGQGPEFLTYFQNEAQLEKSRLLSDRFSAERPKGSFSTLEIQRTEQGDSAMYLCANSPPGRANYGYTFGSGTRLTVV.

In its sample, this clonotype was seen once. The rearrangement joins TRBV20-1 to TRBJ1-2; tentative D call: TRBD1 (6 bases). Germline V gene lookup returns CDR1 DFQATT and CDR2 SNEGSKA (reference sequence). The V and J ends lost 3 bases and 8 bases respectively, with 22 bases between them. There are 15 residues in the CDR3. CDR3: CSARELGGATWGYTF. The CDR3 bases are TGCAGTGCTAGGGAGTTGGGGGGCGCAACGTGGGGCTACACCTTC.

This rearrangement joins TRBV4-1 to TRBJ1-2; no clear D gene. The CDR3 covers 16 residues. The V gene's germline CDR1 is MGHRA and CDR2 YSYEKL. Trimming pared 5 bases from V and 0 bases from J, leaving 16 bases between. The CDR3 is CASSTVSGRTNYGYTF. In nucleotides, the CDR3 is TGCGCCAGCAGCACCGTCAGCGGGAGGACTAACTATGGCTACACCTTC.

This clonotype has more than one count but fewer than ten. DNA for the CDR3: TGTGCCAGCAGTGACAGGGGCGCACCAAAAAACATTCAGTACTTC. Amino acids: CASSDRGAPKNIQYF. This chain joins TRBV6-5 and TRBJ2-4; 8 positions agree with TRBD1. V lost 5 bases and J lost 4; bases outside the gene matches: 7. CDR1 and CDR2 (germline): MNHEY, SVGAGI. The CDR3 contains 15 residues.

This clonotype was picked up many times. The V gene is TRBV28, the J gene TRBJ1-6; D gene unclear. The V end was cut by 6 bases, the J end by 0 bases, with 9 bases between. The CDR3 sequence is 15 residues long. CDR1 is MDHEN and CDR2 is SYDVKM in the germline V gene. CDR3: CASSLTSSYNSPLHF. In DNA form, the CDR3 reads TGTGCCAGCAGCCTGACCAGCTCCTATAATTCACCCCTCCACTTT.

The chain recombines TRBV27 with TRBJ2-7, with TRBD1 matching over 8 bases. The length of the CDR3 is 11 residues. Per the germline V gene, CDR1 is MNHEY and CDR2 is SMNVEV (reference sequence). Trimming took 10 bases from V and 6 from J; bases not matched to a gene: 5. In DNA, the CDR3 is TGTGCCACCTCGACAGGGGTCGAGCAGTACTTC. Encoded protein: CATSTGVEQYF.

There are many counts of this clonotype. This rearrangement joins TRBV7-3 to TRBJ2-1; TRBD2 aligns across 8 bases. With 1 base clipped from V and 2 bases from J, the junction kept 10 bases outside the gene matches. Germline loops: CDR1 SGHTA, CDR2 FQGTGA. The CDR3 spans 18 residues. CDR3 protein: CASSLNGGAFNAYNEQFF. The CDR3 DNA sequence: TGTGCCAGCAGCTTAAACGGGGGGGCCTTTAACGCCTACAATGAGCAGTTCTTC. The entire variable domain, with the rest obtained from reference TRBV7-3 and TRBJ2-1, is as follows: GAGVSQTPSNKVTEKGKYVELRCDPISGHTALYWYRQSLGQGPEFLIYFQGTGAADDSGLPNDRFFAVRPEGSVSTLKIQRTERGDSAVYLCASSLNGGAFNAYNEQFFGPGTRLTVL.